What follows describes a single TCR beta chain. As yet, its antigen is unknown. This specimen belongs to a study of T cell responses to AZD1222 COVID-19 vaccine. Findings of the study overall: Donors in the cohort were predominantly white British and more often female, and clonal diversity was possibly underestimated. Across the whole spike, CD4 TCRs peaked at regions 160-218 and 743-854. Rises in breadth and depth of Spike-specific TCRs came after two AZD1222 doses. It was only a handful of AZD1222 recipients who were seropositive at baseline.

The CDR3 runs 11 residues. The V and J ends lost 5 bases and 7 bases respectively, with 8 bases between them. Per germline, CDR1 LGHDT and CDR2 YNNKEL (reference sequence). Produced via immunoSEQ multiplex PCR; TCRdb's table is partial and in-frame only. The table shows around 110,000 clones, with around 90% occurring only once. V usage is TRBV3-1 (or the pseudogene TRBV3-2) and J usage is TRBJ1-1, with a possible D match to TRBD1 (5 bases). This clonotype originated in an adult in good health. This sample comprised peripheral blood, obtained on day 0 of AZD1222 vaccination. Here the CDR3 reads CASSEGSEAFF. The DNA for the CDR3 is TGTGCCAGCAGCGAGGGGAGTGAAGCTTTCTTT.